The 23 T cell receptor beta chains listed next were all sequenced from one sample in a study of cytomegalovirus exposure and HLA in healthy donors. Libraries were prepared by immunoSEQ multiplex PCR; TCRdb keeps only in-frame clonotypes and omits some of them. The data contain under 350,000 clones, 80% to 90% of them singletons. The specimen sequenced was PBMCs. The receptors stem from a woman aged 18-30 years in good health and CMV-seronegative.

The chain couples TRBV9 to TRBJ2-3, with 7 bases matching TRBD1. The germline V gene encodes CDR1 SGDLS and CDR2 YYNGEE. This CDR3 has 16 residues. Trimming removed 3 bases from V and 4 bases from J; junction bases left unmatched: 11. The CDR3 DNA follows: TGTGCCAGCAGCGCATCCCGACTCAGGGGGTCAGATACGCAGTATTTT. This translates into CASSASRLRGSDTQYF.

The gene calls are TRBV2 and TRBJ2-1; the match to TRBD1 covers 7 bases. With V trimmed by 4 bases and J by 0 bases, 12 bases remained unmatched. The CDR3 has 18 residues. Germline values: CDR1 SNHLY, CDR2 FYNNEI. The chain's CDR3 is CASSAQTDRRLSYNEQFF. CDR3 nucleotide sequence: TGTGCCAGCAGTGCTCAGACGGACAGGCGCCTCTCCTACAATGAGCAGTTCTTC.

CDR3 nucleotides: TGTGCCTGGACCACAAACGACCTCGGGGTCCCCACTGAAGCTTTCTTT. This translates into CAWTTNDLGVPTEAFF. This chain links TRBV30 with TRBJ1-1; D not resolved. Trimming shortened V by 4 bases and J by 4 bases, and 22 bases separated the two germline ends. Germline V CDR1 and CDR2: GTSNPN, SVGIG (reference sequence). This CDR3 is built from 16 residues.

This clone was detected a few times. The chain links TRBV5-5 to TRBJ1-1; the D is unclear. Germline V gene sequence: CDR1 SGHKS, CDR2 YYEKEE (reference sequence). The V and J ends lost 1 base and 4 bases respectively, with 8 bases between them. The CDR3 runs 13 residues. Here the CDR3 reads CASSLWEGTEAFF. In DNA, the CDR3 is TGTGCCAGCAGCTTGTGGGAGGGCACTGAAGCTTTCTTT.

The chain is built from TRBV11-3 and TRBJ2-1; 7 nucleotides align to TRBD2. The CDR3 is 14 amino acids. The ends lost 5 bases at V and 3 bases at J; junction bases unmatched: 4. Germline loops: CDR1 SGHNT, CDR2 YENEEA. The CDR3 loop is CASSILANYNEQFF. The CDR3 bases are TGTGCCAGCAGCATACTAGCGAACTACAATGAGCAGTTCTTC. Filled out from reference TRBV11-3 and TRBJ2-1, the complete variable domain reads EAGVVQSPRYKIIEKKQPVAFWCNPISGHNTLYWYLQNLGQGPELLIRYENEEAVDDSQLPKDRFSAERLKGVDSTLKIQPAELGDSAVYLCASSILANYNEQFFGPGTRLTVL.

V gene TRBV6-5 combines with J gene TRBJ2-5; 8 bases agree with TRBD2. With 5 bases clipped from V and 5 bases from J, the junction kept 7 bases outside the gene matches. CDR1 MNHEY and CDR2 SVGAGI come from the germline V gene. This CDR3 is 14 amino acids long. The CDR3 loop reads CASSPAGAGETQYF. The CDR3 region has the DNA TGTGCCAGCAGTCCAGCGGGGGCGGGGGAGACCCAGTACTTC.

V and J are TRBV29-1 and TRBJ2-2; 8 bases map to TRBD1. The J segment lost 7 bases and the V segment lost 0 bases, leaving 10 bases of the junction unmatched. This CDR3 is 16 amino acids long. The germline V gene has CDR1 SQVTM and CDR2 ANQGSEA. In DNA, the CDR3 is TGCAGCGTTGAAGAACAGGGGGGCGTGCGCCACGGGGAGCTGTTTTTT. As protein: CSVEEQGGVRHGELFF.

V and J are TRBV20-1 and TRBJ1-1, with D perhaps TRBD1 (5 bases). Trimming cost V 6 bases and J 7 bases, with 12 bases left between them. CDR1 and CDR2 from the germline V gene are DFQATT and SNEGSKA (reference sequence). This CDR3 comprises 11 residues. CDR3 amino acids: CSARRGREAFF. Written as DNA, the CDR3 is TGCAGTGCCAGGAGGGGCCGTGAAGCTTTCTTT.

The rearrangement joins TRBV7-9 to TRBJ1-2; tentative D call: TRBD1 (6 bases). Germline-derived CDR1 and CDR2 are SEHNR and FQNEAQ (reference sequence). Trimming shortened V by 2 bases and J by 5 bases, and 15 bases separated the two germline ends. This CDR3 is built from 15 residues. CDR3 coding DNA: TGTGCCAGCAGCTTACAACCGGGACACCTGTATGGCTACACCTTC. Its protein is CASSLQPGHLYGYTF.

The chain is built from TRBV28 and TRBJ1-2, with D unclear. The germline gives CDR1 MDHEN, CDR2 SYDVKM. The CDR3 consists of 12 residues. Trimming removed 2 bases from V and 7 bases from J, with 8 bases in between. The CDR3 DNA is TGTGCCAGCAGTTTAGAGGGAGGTGGCTACACCTTC. Translation gives CASSLEGGGYTF.

The chain employs TRBV29-1 and TRBJ1-1; D call uncertain. With 0 bases removed from V and 1 base from J, the gap between germline ends came to 6 bases. CDR3 length: 13 amino acids. CDR1 is SQVTM and CDR2 is ANQGSEA in the germline V gene. The CDR3: CSVEDVWNTEAFF. In DNA, the CDR3 is TGCAGCGTTGAAGATGTATGGAACACTGAAGCTTTCTTT.

The chain links TRBV6-1 to TRBJ1-1; D is unclear. The CDR3 covers 13 residues. Trimming left V 11 bases short and J 0 bases short, with 13 bases between. Looked up from germline, CDR1 is MNHNS and CDR2 is SASEGT. The CDR3 region has the DNA TGTGCCTTAGAGGGCTACATGAACACTGAAGCTTTCTTT. Protein: CALEGYMNTEAFF.

This chain connects TRBV9 to TRBJ1-1; TRBD1 matches 8 bases. The germline gives CDR1 SGDLS, CDR2 YYNGEE. V lost 0 bases to trimming and J lost 1 base; unmatched junction nucleotides: 8. This CDR3 comprises 17 residues. CDR3 nucleotide sequence: TGTGCCAGCAGCGTAGCGTCTGGGACAGGACGGAACACTGAAGCTTTCTTT. Its protein product is CASSVASGTGRNTEAFF.

V and J are TRBV11-2 and TRBJ1-5, with 11 bases identical to TRBD1. The germline V gene encodes CDR1 SGHAT and CDR2 FQNNGV. V gave up 0 bases and J gave up 5 bases; unmatched junction bases: 3. The CDR3 is 16 residues long. The CDR3 bases are TGTGCCAGCAGCTTAGAATCGGGACAGGGGGATCAGCCCCAGCATTTT. Its protein product is CASSLESGQGDQPQHF.

This rearrangement joins TRBV29-1 to TRBJ2-7, with 7 bases matching TRBD1. Germline V CDR1 and CDR2: SQVTM, ANQGSEA. The CDR3 is made up of 15 amino acids. V trimming: 0 bases; J trimming: 6 bases; junction bases outside the gene matches: 11. In DNA form, the CDR3 reads TGCAGCGTTGAAGACGCCCGGGCTCCAGGGGGCGAGCAGTACTTC. Its protein is CSVEDARAPGGEQYF.

This chain connects TRBV30 to TRBJ1-2; a possible D gene is TRBD1 (5 bases). Germline values: CDR1 GTSNPN, CDR2 SVGIG (reference sequence). The CDR3 is 14 residues long. Deletions cut 0 bases from V and 4 bases from J, with 12 bases between. The CDR3 sequence: CAWSVGVGSYGYTF. CDR3 nucleotides: TGTGCCTGGAGTGTAGGGGTAGGAAGCTATGGCTACACCTTC.

The genes are TRBV25-1 and TRBJ2-7, with D perhaps TRBD2 (5 bases). Trimming shortened V by 5 bases and J by 5 bases, and 22 bases separated the two germline ends. The CDR3 is 16 amino acids. CDR1 and CDR2 from the germline V gene are MGHDK and SYGVNS. CDR3 coding DNA: TGTGCCAGCAGTCCCTCCTATGGACGGGCGGGCAACGAGCAGTACTTC. It encodes CASSPSYGRAGNEQYF.

This chain connects TRBV5-1 to TRBJ1-5; 7 nucleotides line up with TRBD1. The V segment lost 4 bases and the J segment 7 bases; nucleotides outside the gene matches: 11. Germline CDR1 reads SGHRS; CDR2 reads YFSETQ. The CDR3 totals 15 residues. CDR3 nucleotide sequence: TGCGCCAGCAGCCCACAGGGGCAGGATGAACAGCCCCAGCATTTT. This encodes CASSPQGQDEQPQHF.

In this sample, this clone turned up once. This chain joins TRBV5-1 and TRBJ2-3, with 12 nucleotides matching TRBD2. The CDR3 length is 18 residues. Trimming removed 0 bases from V and 2 bases from J; junction bases left unmatched: 7. The germline V gene encodes CDR1 SGHRS and CDR2 YFSETQ. This CDR3 reads CASSLAVTSGRNTDTQYF. The CDR3 bases are TGCGCCAGCAGCTTGGCCGTCACTAGCGGGAGGAACACAGATACGCAGTATTTT.

This clone was observed a handful of times. This chain links TRBV7-6 with TRBJ1-1, with TRBD1 as a possible D gene (5 bases). Germline CDR1 and CDR2: SGHVS and FNYEAQ. This CDR3 has 14 residues. Trimming removed 5 bases from V and 4 bases from J, with 14 bases in between. The CDR3 loop reads CASSRGAGTTEAFF. The CDR3 DNA is TGTGCCAGCAGCCGAGGGGCGGGGACCACTGAAGCTTTCTTT.

This chain joins TRBV4-3 and TRBJ1-5, with D unresolved. CDR3 length equals 16 residues. Deletions cut 0 bases from V and 1 base from J, with 10 bases between. The germline gives CDR1 LGHNA, CDR2 YSLEER. CDR3 sequence reads: CASSQDRRASNQPQHF. For the CDR3, the DNA is TGCGCCAGCAGCCAAGATCGGAGGGCGAGCAATCAGCCCCAGCATTTT.

V is TRBV6-6 and J is TRBJ2-7, with D possibly being TRBD1 (6 bases). Trimming left V 6 bases short and J 6 bases short, with 12 bases between. Germline V gene lookup returns CDR1 MNHNY and CDR2 SVGAGI (reference sequence). The CDR3 totals 12 residues. The CDR3 loop reads CASSPGAGEQYF. The CDR3 nucleotides read TGTGCCAGCAGCCCAGGGGCGGGCGAGCAGTACTTC.

V and J are TRBV27 and TRBJ2-7; 15 bases are shared with TRBD2. This CDR3 is 15 amino acids long. V was clipped by 5 bases and J by 6 bases; unmatched bases: 5. The germline gives CDR1 MNHEY, CDR2 SMNVEV (reference sequence). The CDR3 DNA reads TGTGCCAGCAGTCCCGGACTAGCGGGAGGGGTCGAGCAGTACTTC. It is translated as CASSPGLAGGVEQYF.